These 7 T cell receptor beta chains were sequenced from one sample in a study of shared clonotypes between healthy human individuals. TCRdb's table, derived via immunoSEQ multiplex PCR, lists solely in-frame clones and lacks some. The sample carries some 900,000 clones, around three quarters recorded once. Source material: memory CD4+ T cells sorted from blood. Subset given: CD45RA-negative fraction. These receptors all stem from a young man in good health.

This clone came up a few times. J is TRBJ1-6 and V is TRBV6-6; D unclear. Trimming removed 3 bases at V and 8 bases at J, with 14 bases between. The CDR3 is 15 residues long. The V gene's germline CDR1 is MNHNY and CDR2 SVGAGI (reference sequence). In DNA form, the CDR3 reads TGTGCCAGCAGTTATCGGCAGAACTCCGATTCACCCCTCCACTTT. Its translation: CASSYRQNSDSPLHF.

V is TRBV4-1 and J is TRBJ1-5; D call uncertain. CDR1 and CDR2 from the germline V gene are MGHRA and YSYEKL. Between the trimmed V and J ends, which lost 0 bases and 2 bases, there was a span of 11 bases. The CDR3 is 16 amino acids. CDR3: CASSQEAGLGNQPQHF. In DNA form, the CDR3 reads TGCGCCAGCAGCCAAGAGGCGGGGTTAGGCAATCAGCCCCAGCATTTT.

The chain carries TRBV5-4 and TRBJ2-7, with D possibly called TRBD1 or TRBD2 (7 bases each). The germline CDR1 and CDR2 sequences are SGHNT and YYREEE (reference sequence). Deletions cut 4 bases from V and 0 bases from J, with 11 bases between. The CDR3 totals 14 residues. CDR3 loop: CASSSRGGSYEQYF. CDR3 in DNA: TGTGCCAGCAGCAGCAGGGGGGGCTCCTACGAGCAGTACTTC.

The chain's CDR3 is CASSLASRHNSPLHF. CDR3 DNA sequence: TGTGCCAGCAGCTTGGCCAGCAGGCATAATTCACCCCTCCACTTT. This chain connects TRBV5-5 to TRBJ1-6, with D hard to call. CDR1 and CDR2 (germline): SGHKS, YYEKEE (reference sequence). V was pared by 0 bases and J by 5 bases, with 9 bases between. CDR3 size: 15 residues. The complete variable domain, with remaining parts taken from reference TRBV5-5 and TRBJ1-6, reads DAGVTQSPTHLIKTRGQQVTLRCSPISGHKSVSWYQQVLGQGPQFIFQYYEKEERGRGNFPDRFSARQFPNYSSELNVNALLLGDSALYLCASSLASRHNSPLHFGNGTRLTVT.

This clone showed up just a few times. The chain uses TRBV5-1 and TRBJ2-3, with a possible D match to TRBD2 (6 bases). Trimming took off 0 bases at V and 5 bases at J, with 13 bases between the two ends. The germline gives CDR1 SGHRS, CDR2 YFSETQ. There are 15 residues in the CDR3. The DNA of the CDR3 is TGCGCCAGCAGCTTGGTCATAGGCGGGGTAGATACGCAGTATTTT. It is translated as CASSLVIGGVDTQYF.

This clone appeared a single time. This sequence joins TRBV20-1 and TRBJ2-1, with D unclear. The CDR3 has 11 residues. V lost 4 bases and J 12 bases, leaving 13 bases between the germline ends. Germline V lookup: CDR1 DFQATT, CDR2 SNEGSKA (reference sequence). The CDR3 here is CSAIEAKLQFF. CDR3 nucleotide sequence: TGCAGTGCTATAGAAGCCAAGCTGCAGTTCTTC.

The CDR3: CASTRNRVIRSYEQYF. DNA for the CDR3: TGTGCCAGCACCCGTAATAGGGTTATCAGGTCCTACGAGCAGTACTTC. The chain couples TRBV28 to TRBJ2-7; the D is unclear. Per the germline V gene, CDR1 is MDHEN and CDR2 is SYDVKM. The CDR3 length is 16 residues. The germline V and J ends were trimmed by 7 bases and 1 base, with 20 bases remaining between them.